The entry below describes one TCR beta chain. The antigen this receptor binds is unknown. Base qualities are missing; no much larger clone stands one base away. Each collaborating institution followed its own protocols to collect whole blood in K2EDTA tubes. Collaborator samples were shipped for TCRbeta analysis as frozen whole blood, isolated PBMCs, or DNA extracted from either sample type. The immunoSEQ Assay, a bias-controlled multiplex PCR, was used to amplify TCRbeta CDR3 regions from genomic DNA. Turning to the authors' computational methods: The number of nucleated cells in each sample was estimated by amplification of reference gene primers within the assay. To quantify the absolute abundance of each unique TCRbeta CDR3 rearrangement, sequence reads were collapsed and filtered. For each sample, productive Simpson clonality was calculated by taking the square root of Simpson's diversity index across productive rearrangements. The immuneACCESS repertoire file appears here via TCRdb, limited to in-frame rearrangements. These files lack a portion of the clones; in checked studies, under half of the deficit traces to unresolved V genes, and the cause of the others is not known. D and trimming come from the DNA, and the V and J calls and clone size come from that table. For this sample the table gives 180,000 or so clones, of which 80% to 90% were detected only once. The ten top clones hold 3% to 3.5% of the sample.

These data come from a study of blood T cell repertoires in COVID-19 (dated by TCRdb to 2018 to 2021). A note on the overall study: Samples from collaborators originated in the United States, Italy and Spain and spanned both the acute and convalescent phases of COVID-19. A freely available public database, intended as a resource for researchers studying the immune response to SARS-CoV-2, is where the repertoires were released. Where HLA class I and class II types were available, the types were taken from metadata supplied by the sample provider, not from assay-based typing. Subjects who had been exposed to COVID-19, were actively infected with it, or had recovered from it provided the deeply sampled blood TCRbeta repertoires that made up the dataset. Samples came from the ongoing ImmuneRACE study (first 160 participants) plus 1,254 subjects from 6 global collaborators. A de-identified subject ID, COVID-19 status, age in years and sex were almost always included in the sample metadata. The prospective study material was composed of cDNA or gDNA derived from T cells, B-cell-depleted T cells, or PBMCs. Paper-wide results and their limitations: The quantity of clinical and demographic metadata differed by source and by participant and was supplied without curation.

At the junction V is shortened by 7 bases and J by 3 bases, with 10 bases in between. The CDR3 contains 14 residues, cysteine and phenylalanine counted. The sequence is cut down to CDR3 DNA, 42 bases in frame from base 1. CDR1 and CDR2 (MDHEN, SYDVKM) derive from the germline V gene. The chain couples TRBV28 to TRBJ2-6; there is no confident call for the D gene. The receptor was derived from a man between 60 and 75 years old with acute or convalescent COVID-19. The specimen sequenced was peripheral blood. The DNA is as follows: TGTGCCAGCACACCCCGAGGTGGGGCCAACGTCCTGACTTTC. Its protein reads: CASTPRGGANVLTF. Reference TRBV28 and TRBJ2-6 proteins supply the regions before and after the CDR3; the full variable domain is: DVKVTQSSRYLVKRTGEKVFLECVQDMDHENMFWYRQDPGLGLRLIYFSYDVKMKEKGDIPEGYSVSREKKERFSLILESASTNQTSMYLCASTPRGGANVLTFGAGSRLTVL.